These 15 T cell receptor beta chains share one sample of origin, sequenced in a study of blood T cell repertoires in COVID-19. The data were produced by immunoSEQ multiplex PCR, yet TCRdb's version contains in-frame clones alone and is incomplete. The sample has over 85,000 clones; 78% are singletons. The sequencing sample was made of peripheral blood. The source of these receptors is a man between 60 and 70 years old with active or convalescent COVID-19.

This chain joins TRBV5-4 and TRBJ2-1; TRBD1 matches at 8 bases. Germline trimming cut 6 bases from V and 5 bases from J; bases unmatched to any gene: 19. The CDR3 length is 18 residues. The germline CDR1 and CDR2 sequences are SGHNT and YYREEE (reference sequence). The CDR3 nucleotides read TGTGCCAGCATCAAGCGGTCGTGGCGCAGGGGGCTAGACAATGAGCAGTTCTTC. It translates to CASIKRSWRRGLDNEQFF.

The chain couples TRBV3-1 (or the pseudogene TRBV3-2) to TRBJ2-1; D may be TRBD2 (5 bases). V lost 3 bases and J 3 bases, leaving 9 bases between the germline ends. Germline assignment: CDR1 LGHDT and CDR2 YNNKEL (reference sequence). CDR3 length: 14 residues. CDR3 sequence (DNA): TGTGCCAGCAGCCACTTCGGACTCTACAATGAGCAGTTCTTC. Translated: CASSHFGLYNEQFF.

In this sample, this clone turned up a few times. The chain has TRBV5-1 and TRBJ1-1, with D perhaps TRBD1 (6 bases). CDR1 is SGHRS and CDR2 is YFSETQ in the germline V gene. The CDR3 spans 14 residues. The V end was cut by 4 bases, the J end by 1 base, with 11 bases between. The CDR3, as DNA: TGCGCCAGCAGCAAACTGGGACAGAACACTGAAGCTTTCTTT. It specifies CASSKLGQNTEAFF.

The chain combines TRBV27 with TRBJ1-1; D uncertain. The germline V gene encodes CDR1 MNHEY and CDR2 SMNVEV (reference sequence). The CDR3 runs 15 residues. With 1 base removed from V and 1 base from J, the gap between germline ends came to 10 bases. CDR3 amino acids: CASSLFSRGNTEAFF. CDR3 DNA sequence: TGTGCCAGCAGTTTATTTAGTCGAGGGAACACTGAAGCTTTCTTT.

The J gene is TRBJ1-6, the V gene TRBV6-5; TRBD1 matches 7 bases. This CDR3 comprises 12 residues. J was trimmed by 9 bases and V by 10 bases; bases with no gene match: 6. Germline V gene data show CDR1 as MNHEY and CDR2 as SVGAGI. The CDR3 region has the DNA TGTGCCACTGGAGGGGGCGGTTCACCCCTCCACTTT. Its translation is CATGGGGSPLHF.

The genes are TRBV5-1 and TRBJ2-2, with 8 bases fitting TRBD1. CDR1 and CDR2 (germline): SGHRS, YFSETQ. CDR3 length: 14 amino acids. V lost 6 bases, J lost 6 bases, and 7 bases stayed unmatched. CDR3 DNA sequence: TGCGCCAGCAAATCAGGGGGCAGGGCCGGGGAGCTGTTTTTT. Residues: CASKSGGRAGELFF.

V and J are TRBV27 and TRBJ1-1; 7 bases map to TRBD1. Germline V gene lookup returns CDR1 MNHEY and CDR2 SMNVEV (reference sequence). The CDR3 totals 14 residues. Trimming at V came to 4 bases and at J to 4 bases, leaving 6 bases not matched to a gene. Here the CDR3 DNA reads TGTGCCAGCAGTTACACAGGGGCGGGCACTGAAGCTTTCTTT. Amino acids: CASSYTGAGTEAFF.

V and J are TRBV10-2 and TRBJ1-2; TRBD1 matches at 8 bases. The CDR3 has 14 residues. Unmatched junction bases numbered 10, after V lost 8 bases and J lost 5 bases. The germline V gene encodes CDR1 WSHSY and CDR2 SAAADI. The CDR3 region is CASSPLQGGYGYTF. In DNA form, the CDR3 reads TGCGCCAGCTCCCCGCTACAGGGGGGATATGGCTACACCTTC.

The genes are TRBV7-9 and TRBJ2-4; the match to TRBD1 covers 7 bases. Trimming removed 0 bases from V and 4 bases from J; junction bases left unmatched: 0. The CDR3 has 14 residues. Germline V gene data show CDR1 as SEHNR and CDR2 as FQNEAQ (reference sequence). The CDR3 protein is CASSLAQGKNIQYF. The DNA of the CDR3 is TGTGCCAGCAGCTTAGCACAGGGGAAAAACATTCAGTACTTC.

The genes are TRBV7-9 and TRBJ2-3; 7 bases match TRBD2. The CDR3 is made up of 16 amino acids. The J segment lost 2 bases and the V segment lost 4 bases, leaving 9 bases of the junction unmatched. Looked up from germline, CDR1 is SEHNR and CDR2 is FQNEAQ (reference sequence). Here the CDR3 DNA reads TGTGCCAGCAGCTCTACTAGCGCCTTAGCCACAGATACGCAGTATTTT. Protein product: CASSSTSALATDTQYF. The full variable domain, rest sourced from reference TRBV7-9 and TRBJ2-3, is DTGVSQNPRHKITKRGQNVTFRCDPISEHNRLYWYRQTLGQGPEFLTYFQNEAQLEKSRLLSDRFSAERPKGSFSTLEIQRTEQGDSAMYLCASSSTSALATDTQYFGPGTRLTVL.

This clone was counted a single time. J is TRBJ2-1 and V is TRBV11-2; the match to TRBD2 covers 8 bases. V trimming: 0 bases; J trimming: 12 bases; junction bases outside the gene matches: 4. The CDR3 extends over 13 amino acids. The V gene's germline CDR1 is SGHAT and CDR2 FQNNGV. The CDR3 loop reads CASSLEASGSQFF. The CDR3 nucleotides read TGTGCCAGCAGCTTAGAGGCTAGCGGGTCGCAGTTCTTC.

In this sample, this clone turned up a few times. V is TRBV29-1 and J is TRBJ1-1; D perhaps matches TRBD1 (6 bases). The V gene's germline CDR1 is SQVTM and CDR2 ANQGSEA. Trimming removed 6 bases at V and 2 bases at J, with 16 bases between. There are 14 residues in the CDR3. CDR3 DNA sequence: TGCAGCGTATCTCCCGGGGGGGCTAACACTGAAGCTTTCTTT. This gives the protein CSVSPGGANTEAFF.

CDR3 protein: CASRGVFEAFF. CDR3 bases: TGTGCCAGCAGGGGAGTTTTCGAAGCTTTCTTT. This sequence joins TRBV6-5 and TRBJ1-1; no definite D call. CDR1 and CDR2 from the germline V gene are MNHEY and SVGAGI. This CDR3 region has 11 residues. With 6 bases removed from V and 8 bases from J, the gap between germline ends came to 10 bases.

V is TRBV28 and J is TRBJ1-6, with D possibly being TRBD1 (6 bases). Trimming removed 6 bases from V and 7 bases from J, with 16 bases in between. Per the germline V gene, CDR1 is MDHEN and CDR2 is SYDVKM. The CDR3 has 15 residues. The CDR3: CASSPPGTRNSPLHF. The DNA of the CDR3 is TGTGCCAGCAGCCCTCCCGGGACAAGAAATTCACCCCTCCACTTT.

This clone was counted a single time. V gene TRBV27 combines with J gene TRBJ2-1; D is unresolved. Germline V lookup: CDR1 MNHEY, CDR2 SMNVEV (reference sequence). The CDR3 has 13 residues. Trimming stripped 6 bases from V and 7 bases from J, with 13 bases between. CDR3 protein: CASRTHGLNEQFF. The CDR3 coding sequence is TGTGCCAGCAGAACCCACGGTTTGAATGAGCAGTTCTTC.